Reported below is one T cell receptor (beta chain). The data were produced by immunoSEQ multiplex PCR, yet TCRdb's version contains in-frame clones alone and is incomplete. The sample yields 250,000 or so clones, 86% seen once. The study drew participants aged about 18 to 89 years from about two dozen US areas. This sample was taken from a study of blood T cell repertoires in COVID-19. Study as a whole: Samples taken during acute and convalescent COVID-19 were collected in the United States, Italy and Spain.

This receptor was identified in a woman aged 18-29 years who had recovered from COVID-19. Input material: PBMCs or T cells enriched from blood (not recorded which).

CDR3 sequence: CASSQGSGGDLGTQYF. CDR3 bases: TGCGCCAGCAGCCAGGGTAGCGGGGGGGACCTCGGGACCCAGTACTTC. This chain uses TRBV10-2 with TRBJ2-5; 11 positions agree with TRBD2. With V trimmed by 6 bases and J by 7 bases, 13 bases remained unmatched. The CDR3 extends over 16 amino acids. The germline V gene has CDR1 WSHSY and CDR2 SAAADI.